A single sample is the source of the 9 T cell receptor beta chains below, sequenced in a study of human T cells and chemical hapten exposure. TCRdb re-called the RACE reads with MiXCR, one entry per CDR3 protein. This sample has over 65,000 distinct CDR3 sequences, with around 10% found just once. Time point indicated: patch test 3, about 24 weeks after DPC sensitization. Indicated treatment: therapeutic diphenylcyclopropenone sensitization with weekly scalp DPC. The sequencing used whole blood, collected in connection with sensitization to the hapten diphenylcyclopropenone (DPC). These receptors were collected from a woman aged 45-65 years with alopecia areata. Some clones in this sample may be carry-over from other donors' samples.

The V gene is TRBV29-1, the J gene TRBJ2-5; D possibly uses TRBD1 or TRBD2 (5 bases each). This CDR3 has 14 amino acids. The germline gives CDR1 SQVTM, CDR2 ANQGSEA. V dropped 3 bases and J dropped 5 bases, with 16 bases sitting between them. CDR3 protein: CSVDEGQGSETQYF. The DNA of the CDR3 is TGCAGCGTTGATGAGGGGCAGGGCTCTGAGACCCAGTACTTC. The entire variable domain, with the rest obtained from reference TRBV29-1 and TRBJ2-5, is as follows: SAVISQKPSRDICQRGTSLTIQCQVDSQVTMMFWYRQQPGQSLTLIATANQGSEATYESGFVIDKFPISRPNLTFSTLTVSNMSPEDSSIYLCSVDEGQGSETQYFGPGTRLLVL.

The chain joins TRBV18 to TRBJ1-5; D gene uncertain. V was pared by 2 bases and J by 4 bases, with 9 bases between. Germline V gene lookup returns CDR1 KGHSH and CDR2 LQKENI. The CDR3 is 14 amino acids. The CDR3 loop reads CASSPGRNNQPQHF. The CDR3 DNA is TGTGCCAGCTCACCAGGGAGGAATAATCAGCCCCAGCATTTT.

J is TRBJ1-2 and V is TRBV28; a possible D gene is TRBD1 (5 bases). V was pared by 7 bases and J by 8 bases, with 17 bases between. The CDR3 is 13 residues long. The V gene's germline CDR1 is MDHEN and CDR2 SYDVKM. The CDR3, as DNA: TGTGCCAGCACCTTACGGGCAGGGCTCGGCTACACCTTC. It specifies CASTLRAGLGYTF.

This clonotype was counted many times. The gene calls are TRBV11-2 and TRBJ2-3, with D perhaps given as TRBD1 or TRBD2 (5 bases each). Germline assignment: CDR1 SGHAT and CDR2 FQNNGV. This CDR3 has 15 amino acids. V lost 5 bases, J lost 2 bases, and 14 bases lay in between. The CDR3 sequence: CASSPLGTDTDTQYF. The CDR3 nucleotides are TGTGCCAGCAGCCCCTTAGGGACGGACACAGATACGCAGTATTTT.

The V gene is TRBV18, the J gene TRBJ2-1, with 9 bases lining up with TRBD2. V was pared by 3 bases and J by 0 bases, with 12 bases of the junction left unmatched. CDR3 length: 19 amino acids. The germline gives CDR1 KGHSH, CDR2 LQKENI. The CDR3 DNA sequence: TGTGCCAGCTCACCGCGGGAGGGCCCTCTATCCCTCTCCTACAATGAGCAGTTCTTC. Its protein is CASSPREGPLSLSYNEQFF.

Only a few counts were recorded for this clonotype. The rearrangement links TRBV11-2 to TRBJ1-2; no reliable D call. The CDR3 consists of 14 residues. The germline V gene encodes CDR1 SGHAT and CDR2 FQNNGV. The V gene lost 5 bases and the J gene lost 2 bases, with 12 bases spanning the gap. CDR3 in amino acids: CASSKQTPNYGYTF. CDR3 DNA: TGTGCCAGCAGCAAGCAAACCCCAAACTATGGCTACACCTTC.

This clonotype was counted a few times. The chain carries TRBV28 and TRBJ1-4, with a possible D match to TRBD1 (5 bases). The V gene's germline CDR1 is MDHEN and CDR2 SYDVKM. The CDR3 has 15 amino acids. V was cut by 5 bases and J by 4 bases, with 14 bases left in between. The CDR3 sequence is CASSLHLGGNEKLFF. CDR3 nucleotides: TGTGCCAGCAGTCTACACTTGGGGGGTAATGAAAAACTGTTTTTT.

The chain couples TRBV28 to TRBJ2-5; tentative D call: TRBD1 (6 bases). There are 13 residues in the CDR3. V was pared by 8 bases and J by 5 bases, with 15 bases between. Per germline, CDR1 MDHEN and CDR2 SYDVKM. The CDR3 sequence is CASLADSAETQYF. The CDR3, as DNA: TGTGCCAGCCTTGCGGACAGCGCCGAGACCCAGTACTTC.

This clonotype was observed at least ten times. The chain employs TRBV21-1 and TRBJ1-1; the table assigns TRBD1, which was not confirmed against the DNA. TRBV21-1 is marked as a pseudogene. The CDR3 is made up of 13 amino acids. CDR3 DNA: TGTGCCAGCACCCGGGACAGGGGAACTGAAGCTTTCTTT. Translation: CASTRDRGTEAFF.